The 11 T cell receptor beta chains below all came from one sample that was sequenced in a study of vaccination effects on CD4 cells after COVID-19. Some clones are missing from TCRdb's copy, which holds only in-frame ones; the method was immunoSEQ multiplex PCR. The profile shows about 72,000 clones, about 80% of them singletons. Before sequencing took place, the ViraFEST assay used viral peptide pools to expand antigen-specific CD4+ T cells. Culture lasted 10 days before CD4+ T cell isolation. Participants were given two doses of BNT162b2 or mRNA-1273 vaccine. Their antigen targets remain unknown. This sample comprised CD4+ T cells from PBMCs cultured with HCoV-229E spike peptides, obtained after COVID-19 vaccination. The receptors stem from a human donor who received a COVID-19 vaccine.

This chain joins TRBV1 and TRBJ2-7. TRBV1 is designated a pseudogene. The CDR3 is 16 amino acids. This CDR3 reads CTSSQSTGEGTYEQYV. The CDR3 DNA sequence: TGCACCAGCAGCCAATCCACAGGGGAGGGGACCTACGAGCAGTACGTC.

The chain carries TRBV19 and TRBJ1-2; 8 bases are shared with TRBD1. Germline V gene data show CDR1 as LNHDA and CDR2 as SQIVND (reference sequence). Trimming at V came to 7 bases and at J to 2 bases, leaving 3 bases not matched to a gene. This CDR3 region has 13 residues. The CDR3 DNA is TGTGCCAGTAAGGACAGGGACAACTATGGCTACACCTTC. This translates into CASKDRDNYGYTF.

The rearrangement links TRBV29-1 to TRBJ1-2; D is unclear. The CDR3 length is 19 residues. Germline V CDR1 and CDR2: SQVTM, ANQGSEA. Trimming took 0 bases from V and 4 from J, leaving 27 bases between them. DNA of the CDR3: TGCAGCGTTGAAGATCAAAGGTATAAAGGGAGGAGGTTGGGCTATGGCTACACCTTC. Residues: CSVEDQRYKGRRLGYGYTF. The full variable domain, completed using reference TRBV29-1 and TRBJ1-2, is SAVISQKPSRDICQRGTSLTIQCQVDSQVTMMFWYRQQPGQSLTLIATANQGSEATYESGFVIDKFPISRPNLTFSTLTVSNMSPEDSSIYLCSVEDQRYKGRRLGYGYTFGSGTRLTVV.

In nucleotides, the CDR3 is TGCGCCAGCAGCTTGTCCTCTTTACATACGCAGTATTTT. Translation: CASSLSSLHTQYF. The chain uses TRBV5-1 and TRBJ2-3; D unclear. The CDR3 covers 13 residues. Germline-derived CDR1 and CDR2 are SGHRS and YFSETQ. With 1 base removed from V and 7 bases from J, the gap between germline ends came to 10 bases.

This clone was found once. This sequence joins TRBV28 and TRBJ2-7; D could derive from TRBD1 or TRBD2 (5 bases each). Per the germline V gene, CDR1 is MDHEN and CDR2 is SYDVKM. The CDR3 length is 16 residues. V gave up 6 bases and J gave up 6 bases, with 24 bases separating them. CDR3 DNA: TGTGCCAGCAGAGCTCTAACCGGGACGGCCGCTCCCGAGCAGTACGTC. This sequence encodes CASRALTGTAAPEQYV.

The chain recombines TRBV7-2 with TRBJ2-1; 10 bases align to TRBD2. With V trimmed by 5 bases and J by 2 bases, 3 bases remained unmatched. CDR3 size: 15 residues. Germline CDR1 reads SGHTA; CDR2 reads FQGNSA. CDR3 sequence reads: CASSRGLAAYNEQFF. Here the CDR3 DNA reads TGTGCCAGCAGCCGCGGACTAGCGGCCTACAATGAGCAGTTCTTC.

J is TRBJ2-2 and V is TRBV27, with 12 bases aligning to TRBD2. Trimming cost V 5 bases and J 4 bases; bases outside gene matches: 5. Germline CDR1 and CDR2: MNHEY and SMNVEV (reference sequence). CDR3 length: 16 amino acids. CDR3 DNA: TGTGCCAGCAGTCGACTAGCGGGAGAATCCACCGGGGAGCTGTTTTTT. It is translated as CASSRLAGESTGELFF.

The CDR3: CASRGPTMNTEAFF. In DNA, the CDR3 is TGCGCCAGCAGGGGACCGACAATGAACACTGAAGCTTTCTTT. The rearrangement links TRBV4-1 to TRBJ1-1; D is possibly TRBD1 (5 bases). Between the trimmed V and J ends, which lost 6 bases and 0 bases, there was a span of 11 bases. There are 14 residues in the CDR3. From germline, CDR1 is MGHRA and CDR2 YSYEKL.

The chain links TRBV29-1 to TRBJ1-4; 10 bases agree with TRBD1. CDR1 SQVTM and CDR2 ANQGSEA come from the germline V gene. This CDR3 region has 12 residues. The junction had 0 bases not matched to a gene; V was cut back by 4 bases and J by 7 bases. Here the CDR3 DNA reads TGCAGCGTTGGACAGGGGGCTGAAAAACTGTTTTTT. It codes for CSVGQGAEKLFF.

The V and J genes are TRBV2 and TRBJ2-1; 11 bases fit TRBD2. This CDR3 comprises 15 residues. Germline V CDR1 and CDR2: SNHLY, FYNNEI. With V trimmed by 6 bases and J by 6 bases, 7 bases remained unmatched. CDR3 residues: CASRTTSGGSNEQFF. CDR3 bases: TGTGCCAGCAGGACTACTAGCGGGGGTTCCAATGAGCAGTTCTTC.

This rearrangement joins TRBV6-1 to TRBJ2-5, with a possible D match to TRBD1 (5 bases). The germline V gene encodes CDR1 MNHNS and CDR2 SASEGT. The CDR3 has 14 residues. The germline V and J ends were trimmed by 1 base and 7 bases, with 13 bases remaining between them. The CDR3 sequence is CASSEEGARGTQYF. CDR3 DNA sequence: TGTGCCAGCAGTGAAGAAGGGGCCCGCGGGACCCAGTACTTC.